This is a list of T cell receptor beta chains from one sample in a study of breast tumors, draining lymph nodes, adjacent tissues. Each CDR3 protein gets one entry after TCRdb re-called the multiplex PCR reads with MiXCR. Here the sample spans some 140,000 distinct CDR3 sequences, under 25% being singletons. Sample: axillary lymph node tissue. Receptor source: a female donor with breast cancer. Some clones in this sample may be carry-over from other donors' samples. Each CDR3 is given with its conserved first and last residue. A D gene is named only where the DNA matches it firmly. Where a row states a size, it is once, few, many or the class of an expanded clone; other rows omit it.

DNA	CDR3	D	V	size	J
TGCGCCAGCGTATCCGGACTAGCGGGATCCTACAATGAGCAGTTCTTC	CASVSGLAGSYNEQFF	TRBD2	TRBV5-1	many	TRBJ2-1
TGTGCCAGTAGTCTGGACAGTCAATTCTCTGGAAACACCATATATTTT	CASSLDSQFSGNTIYF	-	TRBV19	many	TRBJ1-3
TGTGCCAGCAGCCAAGAAGGGGGGACGGGTGGCTACACCTTC	CASSQEGGTGGYTF	-	TRBV3-1	few	TRBJ1-2
TGCGCCAGCAGCTTGGGAGCCCAAAATGAGCAGTTCTTC	CASSLGAQNEQFF	-	TRBV5-1	many	TRBJ2-1
TGTGCCAGCACCTTAGGACTAGCGGGAGGGCAAGAGACCCAGTACTTC	CASTLGLAGGQETQYF	TRBD2	TRBV12-3/TRBV12-4	many	TRBJ2-5
TGTGCCAGCAGTTTATCTGGGACAGTGAGCAATCAGCCCCAGCATTTT	CASSLSGTVSNQPQHF	TRBD1	TRBV12-3/TRBV12-4	many	TRBJ1-5
TGCAGCGTGGGCGACAGGCGCAATGAGCAGTTCTTC	CSVGDRRNEQFF	-	TRBV29-1	many	TRBJ2-1
TGTGCCAGCAGCTTAGATGGAGGGGGGGCGGACGAGCTGTACTTC	CASSLDGGGADELYF	-	TRBV11-2	-	TRBJ2-7
TGCAGTGCGAGAGACCTAGCGGGAGGGTATCATGAGCAGTTCTTC	CSARDLAGGYHEQFF	TRBD2	TRBV20-1	many	TRBJ2-1
TGTGCCAGTGGGCCCGACCTGGGGACAGGGGGCACGGATACGCTGTATTTT	CASGPDLGTGGTDTLYF	TRBD1	TRBV6-6	-	TRBJ2-3
TGTGCCAGCAGTTACTCAGGGACAGTGGATGGCTACACCTTC	CASSYSGTVDGYTF	TRBD1	TRBV6-6	many	TRBJ1-2
TGTGCTAGTGGTTCTCTCCGGACTAGCGGGAACAATGTGCAGTTCTTC	CASGSLRTSGNNVQFF	TRBD2	TRBV12-5	-	TRBJ2-1
TGCGCCAGCAGCGAGGGACAGGTGGCGGCTGGGGCCAACGTCCTGACTTTC	CASSEGQVAAGANVLTF	TRBD1	TRBV5-1	many	TRBJ2-6
TGTGCCAGCAGCTTAGACAGGGGTGAAAAACTGTTTTTT	CASSLDRGEKLFF	TRBD1	TRBV7-2	many	TRBJ1-4
TGTGCCAGCAGAGGGAGGGGCATCAGCAATCAGCCCCAGCATTTT	CASRGRGISNQPQHF	-	TRBV28	many	TRBJ1-5
TGCAGTGCCCGGGACAGGGGACCTTGGGGCAATCAGCCCCAGCATTTT	CSARDRGPWGNQPQHF	TRBD1	TRBV20-1	many	TRBJ1-5
TGTGCCAGCAGTGGACTAGCGGGAGGATCCTACGAGCAGTACTTC	CASSGLAGGSYEQYF	TRBD2	TRBV2	many	TRBJ2-7
TGTGCCAGCAGCCTCGGGACTAGCGGGAAGGTCACCGGGGAGCTGTTTTTT	CASSLGTSGKVTGELFF	TRBD2	TRBV3-1	few	TRBJ2-2
TGCAGTGCTAGCCGAGGTCCGGATGAAAAACTGTTTTTT	CSASRGPDEKLFF	-	TRBV20-1	many	TRBJ1-4
TGTGCCACCAGTGATCCCTCGACTAGCGGCAATACGCAGTATTTT	CATSDPSTSGNTQYF	TRBD2	TRBV24-1	many	TRBJ2-3
TGCAGTGCTAGTAGGACAGGGCTCACCGGGGAGCTGTTTTTT	CSASRTGLTGELFF	TRBD1	TRBV20-1	many	TRBJ2-2
TGTGCCAGCAGCGTAGGACAGAAGAATGAGCAGTTCTTC	CASSVGQKNEQFF	-	TRBV9	many	TRBJ2-1
TGTGCCAGCAGCTTATCCCGCTACGAGCAGTACTTC	CASSLSRYEQYF	-	TRBV11-2	many	TRBJ2-7
TGTGCCAGCAGCCCACGGGCCAGGGGGACCCAGTACTTC	CASSPRARGTQYF	-	TRBV5-8	many	TRBJ2-5
TGTGCCAGCAGCCCCCTGCGGCAGTACCACCACAATGAGCAGTTCTTC	CASSPLRQYHHNEQFF	-	TRBV11-3	many	TRBJ2-1
TGCAGTGCTAGCCGTCAGTTAGACTACGAGCAGTACTTC	CSASRQLDYEQYF	-	TRBV20-1	many	TRBJ2-7
TGTGCCAGCAGCCACCGACTAGCGGCCCAGGCGGATACGCAGTATTTT	CASSHRLAAQADTQYF	TRBD2	TRBV4-2	many	TRBJ2-3
TGTGCCAGCACCCGAATGTTGGGGGGGGGACTAGCGTATAGCACAGATACGCAGTATTTT	CASTRMLGGGLAYSTDTQYF	TRBD2	TRBV12-3/TRBV12-4	many	TRBJ2-3
TGCAGCGTTGGAGGGGGCGCGTTCTACGAGCAGTACTTC	CSVGGGAFYEQYF	TRBD1	TRBV29-1	many	TRBJ2-7
TGTGCCAGCAGCCAAGTAATAGGGAAAGAGACCCAGTACTTC	CASSQVIGKETQYF	-	TRBV3-2	once	TRBJ2-5
TGTGCCAGCAGGCCCAGCGGGGACGGGGAGCTGTTTTTT	CASRPSGDGELFF	TRBD2	TRBV28	-	TRBJ2-2
TGTGCCATCAGTGAGGATCCAGGACTAGCGGTCTACGAGCAGTACTTC	CAISEDPGLAVYEQYF	TRBD2	TRBV10-3	many	TRBJ2-7